Shown below are 32 T cell receptor beta chains from a single sample sequenced in a study of blood T cell repertoires in COVID-19. Profiling relied on immunoSEQ multiplex PCR, and the TCRdb table lists in-frame clones only, not all of them. The table shows some 110,000 clones, with 84% occurring only once. Sequencing was carried out using PBMCs or T cells enriched from blood (not recorded which). The receptors come from a woman aged 25 to 39 who had recovered from COVID-19.

The chain joins TRBV7-2 to TRBJ1-5; TRBD1 matches at 10 bases. V shed 4 bases and J 2 bases; nucleotides not matched to a gene: 5. The CDR3 covers 16 residues. Germline assignment: CDR1 SGHTA and CDR2 FQGNSA. The CDR3 sequence: CASSSLTGGGNQPQHF. The CDR3 bases are TGTGCCAGCAGCTCCCTGACAGGGGGCGGCAATCAGCCCCAGCATTTT.

The J gene is TRBJ1-1, the V gene TRBV14; perhaps TRBD1 as D (6 bases). The length of the CDR3 is 16 residues. CDR1 SGHDN and CDR2 FVKESK come from the germline V gene. The V end was cut by 2 bases, the J end by 6 bases, with 19 bases between. The CDR3 here is CASSQPFRDKGAEAFF. CDR3 sequence (DNA): TGTGCCAGCAGCCAACCTTTCCGGGACAAGGGGGCTGAAGCTTTCTTT.

The chain uses TRBV29-1 and TRBJ1-2; D uncertain. Per germline, CDR1 SQVTM and CDR2 ANQGSEA. This CDR3 contains 13 residues. Trimming cost V 2 bases and J 7 bases, with 14 bases left between them. DNA for the CDR3: TGCAGCGTTGAACTAGAAGGAATCGGTGGCTACACCTTC. Its protein product is CSVELEGIGGYTF.

The V and J genes are TRBV24-1 and TRBJ1-1, with a possible D match to TRBD1 (6 bases). This CDR3 is built from 13 residues. Trimming pared 3 bases from V and 8 bases from J, leaving 12 bases between. Germline loops: CDR1 KGHDR, CDR2 SFDVKD. The CDR3 nucleotides read TGTGCCACCAGTGATCCCTGGACAGACGAAGCTTTCTTT. Translation gives CATSDPWTDEAFF.

This chain connects TRBV27 to TRBJ1-3; perhaps TRBD1 as D (6 bases). The CDR3 spans 15 residues. Trimming left V 6 bases short and J 0 bases short, with 12 bases between. Germline loops: CDR1 MNHEY, CDR2 SMNVEV (reference sequence). CDR3 amino acids: CASRLSGDSGNTIYF. DNA for the CDR3: TGTGCCAGCAGGCTATCAGGGGACTCTGGAAACACCATATATTTT.

The rearrangement joins TRBV30 to TRBJ1-5; 8 bases align to TRBD1. CDR1 and CDR2 from the germline V gene are GTSNPN and SVGIG (reference sequence). V lost 2 bases to trimming and J lost 2 bases; unmatched junction nucleotides: 2. The CDR3 runs to 14 residues. CDR3 region: CAWSKGQGNQPQHF. DNA for the CDR3: TGTGCCTGGAGTAAGGGACAGGGCAATCAGCCCCAGCATTTT. The complete variable domain, with remaining parts taken from reference TRBV30 and TRBJ1-5, reads SQTIHQWPATLVQPVGSPLSLECTVEGTSNPNLYWYRQAAGRGLQLLFYSVGIGQISSEVPQNLSASRPQDRQFILSSKKLLLSDSGFYLCAWSKGQGNQPQHFGDGTRLSIL.

This rearrangement joins TRBV7-2 to TRBJ1-2; D is perhaps TRBD1 (6 bases). Germline V gene sequence: CDR1 SGHTA, CDR2 FQGNSA. This CDR3 is 14 amino acids long. Trimming shortened V by 6 bases and J by 4 bases, and 15 bases separated the two germline ends. CDR3 nucleotide sequence: TGTGCCAGCAGTCCACAGGGAGCAGGCTATGGCTACACCTTC. It is translated as CASSPQGAGYGYTF.

A word on this clone: The same CDR3 is also encoded by other DNA sequences in this sample. The J gene is TRBJ2-7, the V gene TRBV18, with 7 bases that match TRBD1. Trimming removed 3 bases from V and 3 bases from J; junction bases left unmatched: 5. From germline, CDR1 is KGHSH and CDR2 LQKENI. The length of the CDR3 is 14 residues. The CDR3 sequence is CASSPSRDSYEQYF. CDR3 nucleotide sequence: TGTGCCAGCTCACCGTCCCGGGACAGCTACGAGCAGTACTTC. Using reference TRBV18 and TRBJ2-7 for the parts outside the CDR3, the full variable domain is NAGVMQNPRHLVRRRGQEARLRCSPMKGHSHVYWYRQLPEEGLKFMVYLQKENIIDESGMPKERFSAEFPKEGPSILRIQQVVRGDSAAYFCASSPSRDSYEQYFGPGTRLTVT.

In this sample, this clone turned up once. This chain uses TRBV15 with TRBJ2-7; 7 nucleotides align to TRBD2. This CDR3 has 16 residues. CDR1 is LNHNV and CDR2 is YYDKDF in the germline V gene (reference sequence). V was pared by 8 bases and J by 2 bases, with 15 bases of the junction left unmatched. Written as DNA, the CDR3 is TGTGCCACCGGGACGGGGAGGGGAGGGATAACCTACGAGCAGTACTTC. As protein: CATGTGRGGITYEQYF.

This clone has more than one count but fewer than ten. The CDR3 protein is CASSVTVNYGYTF. The CDR3 DNA is TGTGCCAGCAGCGTGACAGTAAACTATGGCTACACCTTC. V gene TRBV6-5 combines with J gene TRBJ1-2; weak D call: TRBD1 (5 bases). Germline assignment: CDR1 MNHEY and CDR2 SVGAGI. The ends were cut back, 6 bases at V and 2 bases at J, with 10 bases in the middle. The CDR3 loop spans 13 amino acids.

The V and J genes are TRBV3-1 (or the pseudogene TRBV3-2) and TRBJ2-2; 8 positions agree with TRBD1. Trimming removed 4 bases from V and 5 bases from J; junction bases left unmatched: 12. CDR3 size: 17 residues. Germline V gene data show CDR1 as LGHDT and CDR2 as YNNKEL (reference sequence). The CDR3 DNA reads TGTGCCAGCAGCCCGGACAGGGTTCCGGTAAAAACCGGGGAGCTGTTTTTT. Translating gives CASSPDRVPVKTGELFF.

This clone was seen once. The chain links TRBV6-4 to TRBJ2-3; TRBD2 matches at 10 bases. J gave up 5 bases and V 2 bases, and 4 bases lay outside the gene matches. CDR1 MRHNA and CDR2 SNTAGT come from the germline V gene. The CDR3 sequence is 15 residues long. The CDR3 region is CASSDSLAGVDTQYF. For the CDR3, the DNA is TGTGCCAGCAGTGACAGCCTAGCGGGAGTAGATACGCAGTATTTT.

This clone has more than one count but fewer than ten. The CDR3 protein is CASSLVVRSRKGAREQYF. For the CDR3, the DNA is TGTGCCAGCAGCTTAGTAGTTCGTTCTCGAAAGGGGGCGCGCGAGCAGTACTTC. The gene calls are TRBV7-8 and TRBJ2-7, with 7 bases fitting TRBD1. The CDR3 runs 18 residues. Per germline, CDR1 SGHVS and CDR2 FQNEAQ. The junction had 18 bases not matched to a gene; V was cut back by 1 base and J by 6 bases.

A few counts support this clone. The J gene is TRBJ2-1, the V gene TRBV7-9, with D maybe TRBD1 (6 bases). V gave up 1 base and J gave up 9 bases, with 19 bases separating them. The CDR3 contains 16 residues. Per the germline V gene, CDR1 is SEHNR and CDR2 is FQNEAQ (reference sequence). The CDR3 DNA reads as TGTGCCAGCAGCTTAGGGAGCCTTCGTGGGGGCAGTGAGCAGTTCTTC. Encoded protein: CASSLGSLRGGSEQFF.

The chain employs TRBV20-1 and TRBJ2-7; 8 positions agree with TRBD1. Germline V lookup: CDR1 DFQATT, CDR2 SNEGSKA (reference sequence). This CDR3 has 12 residues. The J segment lost 6 bases and the V segment lost 3 bases, leaving 4 bases of the junction unmatched. CDR3 protein: CSASQGAGEQYF. In DNA, the CDR3 is TGCAGTGCTAGTCAGGGGGCTGGCGAGCAGTACTTC.

The chain links TRBV5-1 to TRBJ2-4; D is ambiguous. CDR1 SGHRS and CDR2 YFSETQ come from the germline V gene. The ends were cut back, 0 bases at V and 0 bases at J, with 10 bases in the middle. The CDR3 spans 16 residues. The CDR3 spells CASSLGRLIAKNIQYF. The CDR3 nucleotides are TGCGCCAGCAGCTTGGGTAGACTTATAGCCAAAAACATTCAGTACTTC.

This sequence joins TRBV3-1 (or the pseudogene TRBV3-2) and TRBJ1-2; D uncertain. The CDR3 spans 12 residues. The germline gives CDR1 LGHDT, CDR2 YNNKEL (reference sequence). V lost 3 bases, J lost 9 bases, and 11 bases lay in between. CDR3 bases: TGTGCCAGCAGCCATGGCGACTTCCGCTACACCTTC. The encoded protein is CASSHGDFRYTF.

V and J are TRBV7-9 and TRBJ1-4, with D possibly being TRBD1 (6 bases). CDR1 is SEHNR and CDR2 is FQNEAQ in the germline V gene (reference sequence). Trimming left V 7 bases short and J 4 bases short, with 13 bases between. This CDR3 region has 14 residues. The CDR3 loop is CASTQGGGNEKLFF. Written as DNA, the CDR3 is TGTGCCAGCACCCAAGGAGGGGGTAATGAAAAACTGTTTTTT.

The chain is built from TRBV27 and TRBJ1-2, with D maybe TRBD1 (5 bases). Trimming cost V 5 bases and J 1 base, with 8 bases left between them. This CDR3 has 13 amino acids. The V gene's germline CDR1 is MNHEY and CDR2 SMNVEV (reference sequence). CDR3 protein: CASSIDSNYGYTF. The CDR3 DNA sequence: TGTGCCAGCAGTATCGACAGTAACTATGGCTACACCTTC.

The chain is built from TRBV21-1 and TRBJ1-1; the table names TRBD1, a call not compared with the DNA. TRBV21-1 is marked as a pseudogene. The length of the CDR3 is 17 residues. The CDR3 DNA follows: TGTGCCAGCAGCAAAATTAAGGGACAGGGGGCGAGAACTGAAGCTTTCTTT. The encoded protein is CASSKIKGQGARTEAFF.

This clone was observed a single time. This chain joins TRBV18 and TRBJ1-1; no firm D call. Germline loops: CDR1 KGHSH, CDR2 LQKENI. V was cut by 3 bases and J by 1 base, with 9 bases left in between. The CDR3 runs to 14 residues. DNA for the CDR3: TGTGCCAGCTCACCCCGAGGCGAGAACACTGAAGCTTTCTTT. Its translation is CASSPRGENTEAFF.

About this clone: Other DNA sequences within the sample encode an identical CDR3. Here the CDR3 reads CASSLNRDYEQYF. The CDR3 DNA is TGTGCCAGCAGCTTAAACAGGGACTACGAGCAGTACTTC. V gene TRBV7-2 combines with J gene TRBJ2-7; TRBD1 is a possible D gene (6 bases). Germline V gives CDR1 SGHTA, CDR2 FQGNSA. The ends were cut back, 2 bases at V and 3 bases at J, with 8 bases in the middle. This CDR3 is built from 13 residues.

This clone was observed a single time. DNA for the CDR3: TGTGCCATCACTAACAGGCCCCAAGAGACCCAGTACTTC. This encodes CAITNRPQETQYF. This sequence joins TRBV10-3 and TRBJ2-5; the D gene is possibly TRBD1 (5 bases). Germline lookup yields CDR1 ENHRY and CDR2 SYGVKD. Trimming removed 7 bases at V and 1 base at J, with 10 bases between. The CDR3 contains 13 residues.

The chain recombines TRBV18 with TRBJ1-2, with TRBD1 matching 7 bases. CDR3 size: 15 residues. Unmatched junction bases numbered 7, after V lost 6 bases and J lost 0 bases. Germline V gene sequence: CDR1 KGHSH, CDR2 LQKENI. The CDR3 sequence is CASSPTGLANYGYTF. The DNA for the CDR3 is TGTGCCAGCTCCCCGACAGGGTTGGCTAACTATGGCTACACCTTC.

The chain is built from TRBV1 and TRBJ2-2; no check of the table's D call, TRBD2, against the DNA was made. TRBV1 is a pseudogene. CDR3 length: 14 amino acids. The CDR3 nucleotides are TGCACCAGCAGCCGGAAGCGGGAGGCCGGGGAGCTGTTTTTT. It translates to CTSSRKREAGELFF.

The V call is TRBV11-2, the J call TRBJ2-5, with TRBD2 identical over 11 bases. After removal of 5 bases from V and 5 bases from J, the junction contained 7 bases not matched to a gene. Germline assignment: CDR1 SGHAT and CDR2 FQNNGV. The CDR3 loop spans 15 amino acids. The CDR3 sequence is CASSQGLADGETQYF. The CDR3 region has the DNA TGTGCCAGCAGCCAGGGACTAGCGGACGGGGAGACCCAGTACTTC.

This clone was counted a single time. The chain couples TRBV30 to TRBJ2-7, with 10 bases matching TRBD1. The CDR3 has 12 residues. Germline V gene lookup returns CDR1 GTSNPN and CDR2 SVGIG (reference sequence). V dropped 5 bases and J dropped 5; count of bases not matched to a gene: 3. DNA for the CDR3: TGTGCCTGGGGACAGGGGGGAGACGAGCAGTACTTC. This encodes CAWGQGGDEQYF.

The chain carries TRBV29-1 and TRBJ2-3; TRBD1 might be the D (5 bases). The V gene lost 2 bases and the J gene lost 4 bases, with 7 bases spanning the gap. Per the germline V gene, CDR1 is SQVTM and CDR2 is ANQGSEA. The CDR3 has 12 residues. CDR3 region: CSVEWGPDTQYF. The CDR3 DNA reads TGCAGCGTTGAATGGGGCCCAGATACGCAGTATTTT.

This chain links TRBV28 with TRBJ1-4; D is unclear. The CDR3 has 16 residues. The germline V and J ends were trimmed by 6 bases and 5 bases, with 19 bases remaining between them. CDR1 and CDR2 (germline): MDHEN, SYDVKM. CDR3 amino acids: CASSRRVPPINEKLFF. For the CDR3, the DNA is TGTGCCAGCAGCCGCCGGGTCCCACCGATAAATGAAAAACTGTTTTTT.

The rearrangement joins TRBV7-2 to TRBJ2-1; D gene uncertain. V was clipped by 2 bases and J by 6 bases, with 20 bases between them. Per the germline V gene, CDR1 is SGHTA and CDR2 is FQGNSA. The CDR3 extends over 17 amino acids. In DNA form, the CDR3 reads TGTGCCAGCAGCTTATTAAGGTATAGCCCGAGGCCCAATGAGCAGTTCTTC. Translating it yields CASSLLRYSPRPNEQFF.

V and J are TRBV12-5 and TRBJ2-3, with 11 bases aligning to TRBD2. Germline trimming cut 5 bases from V and 6 bases from J; bases unmatched to any gene: 4. The germline CDR1 and CDR2 sequences are LGHNT and FRNRAP. The CDR3 is 14 residues long. The CDR3 nucleotides read TGTGCTAGTGGTACTAGCGGGAGCGTGGATACGCAGTATTTT. It specifies CASGTSGSVDTQYF.

CDR3 DNA sequence: TGCGCCAGCAGCCAACTGCTGTATTTCGGACACTTACCAGAATCCGGGGAGCTGTTTTTT. Protein sequence: CASSQLLYFGHLPESGELFF. The gene calls are TRBV4-3 and TRBJ2-2; a weak D match, TRBD1 (5 bases). The CDR3 consists of 20 residues. Germline CDR1 reads LGHNA; CDR2 reads YSLEER. Trimming cost V 2 bases and J 6 bases, with 28 bases left between them.